The clone carrying this T cell receptor beta chain was seen a handful of times. These data originate in a study of OX40 agonist ivuxolimab in advanced cancers. Only in-frame clones appear in the TCRdb table, and some are missing; sequencing was by immunoSEQ multiplex PCR. The data contain over 80,000 clones, 80% to 90% of them singletons. The CDR3 is made up of 15 amino acids. CDR1 SGHRS and CDR2 YFSETQ come from the germline V gene. Trimming cost V 0 bases and J 7 bases, with 11 bases left between them. This TCR came from an adult with an advanced solid tumor such as melanoma, head and neck, liver or kidney cancer. The chain uses TRBV5-1 and TRBJ1-6; the D is unclear. Source: CD4+ or CD8+ T cells sorted from blood, taken in a trial of the OX40 agonist ivuxolimab. The CDR3 reads CASSLALGENSPLHF. CDR3 nucleotide sequence: TGCGCCAGCAGCTTGGCCCTGGGCGAGAATTCACCCCTCCACTTT.